A selection of T cell receptor beta chains follows, all from one sample in a study of technical replicates of blood from several donors. The assay was immunoSEQ multiplex PCR, and TCRdb's table has in-frame clones only and misses some. The sample has 65,000 to 80,000 clones, about 96% seen once. The sequenced material came from T cells isolated from PBMCs. The receptors come from a human donor in good health. The CDR3 runs from the conserved cysteine through the conserved F or W. D genes are given only for firm matches. The size entry is marked missing in some rows and otherwise reads once, few, many or a size class.

>TRBJ2-2|13|.|.|TRBV15
CATSIRDTGELFF
TGTGCCACCAGCATCAGGGACACCGGGGAGCTGTTTTTT
>TRBJ2-7|10|.|.|TRBV20-1
CSASIYEQYF
TGCAGTGCTAGTATCTACGAGCAGTACTTC
>TRBJ2-1|15|TRBD1|.|TRBV5-4
CASTHPDRGGNEQFF
TGTGCCAGCACTCACCCGGACAGGGGCGGGAATGAGCAGTTCTTC
>TRBJ2-2|15|TRBD2|.|TRBV19
CASKRGGGDTGELFF
TGTGCCAGTAAGCGGGGCGGAGGGGATACCGGGGAGCTGTTTTTT
>TRBJ2-4|16|.|.|TRBV9
CASSAYRVSAKNIQYF
TGTGCCAGCAGCGCGTACAGGGTCTCAGCCAAAAACATTCAGTACTTC
>TRBJ2-7|14|.|.|TRBV11-1
CASSSDRDLSEQYF
TGTGCCAGCAGCTCGGACAGAGATTTGAGCGAGCAGTACTTC
>TRBJ2-2|13|TRBD1|once|TRBV18
CASSPTGAGELFF
TGTGCCAGCTCGCCTACAGGGGCCGGGGAGCTGTTTTTT
>TRBJ1-2|13|TRBD1|.|TRBV6-1
CASRGAGGYGYTF
TGTGCCAGCAGAGGCGCAGGGGGGTATGGCTACACCTTC
>TRBJ1-2|14|.|.|TRBV21-1
CASSKGTGGYGYTF
TGTGCCAGCAGCAAAGGGACAGGGGGCTATGGCTACACCTTC
>TRBJ2-7|14|TRBD1|.|TRBV6-1
CASFTGTGVYEQYF
TGTGCCAGTTTTACCGGGACAGGGGTGTACGAGCAGTACTTC
>TRBJ2-7|14|.|.|TRBV4-2
CASSTRQGTYEQYF
TGTGCCAGCAGCACTAGACAAGGGACCTACGAGCAGTACTTC